The next 10 T cell receptor beta chains were all read from a single sample in a study of spatial heterogeneity in lung cancer. Study-wide points: Tracking of tumor mutation counts was seen in expanded intratumoral alpha and beta TCR counts.

TCRdb called the 5' RACE reads again in MiXCR, with one record for every CDR3 protein. The sample includes almost 9,500 distinct CDR3 sequences, 6% to 6.5% of them seen just once. The antigens for these receptors are not known. The time point: sample taken at primary tumor resection. The sequenced sample was lung tumor tissue, obtained at surgery. These receptors all come from a male donor with early-stage non-small cell lung cancer.

This clonotype showed up many times. The chain carries TRBV6-6 and TRBJ1-1; D ambiguous. V was shortened by 6 bases and J by 1 base, with 12 bases between the two germline ends. The CDR3 runs 14 residues. The germline CDR1 and CDR2 sequences are MNHNY and SVGAGI (reference sequence). As DNA, the CDR3 is TGTGCCAGCAGGTTAGCACAGAAGAACACTGAAGCTTTCTTT. Its protein product is CASRLAQKNTEAFF.

This clonotype was counted only a few times. The rearrangement joins TRBV5-5 to TRBJ2-3; 10 positions agree with TRBD1. Germline V lookup: CDR1 SGHKS, CDR2 YYEKEE (reference sequence). V shed 4 bases and J 5 bases; nucleotides not matched to a gene: 4. This CDR3 has 14 amino acids. CDR3 sequence: CASSGDRGRDTQYF. The CDR3, as DNA: TGTGCCAGCAGCGGAGACAGGGGGCGAGATACGCAGTATTTT.

This clonotype appeared many times. The rearrangement uses TRBV20-1 and TRBJ1-2; 9 bases are a match to TRBD1. CDR1 is DFQATT and CDR2 is SNEGSKA in the germline V gene (reference sequence). This CDR3 has 14 amino acids. The trim removed 4 bases at V and 0 bases at J, leaving 3 bases unmatched. CDR3 amino acids: CSATGTGPNYGYTF. The DNA of the CDR3 is TGCAGTGCTACCGGGACAGGGCCTAACTATGGCTACACCTTC.

This clonotype occurred a few times. The V gene is TRBV30, the J gene TRBJ2-7; 7 bases agree with TRBD1. Germline loops: CDR1 GTSNPN, CDR2 SVGIG (reference sequence). V gave up 4 bases and J gave up 2 bases; unmatched junction bases: 2. The length of the CDR3 is 12 residues. This CDR3 is CAWITGAYEQYF. The CDR3 coding sequence is TGTGCCTGGATTACAGGGGCCTACGAGCAGTACTTC.

This clonotype was counted at least ten times. DNA of the CDR3: TGTGCCAGCAGCTTGCGGACAGGGAAACTCGCCTACACCGGGGAGCTGTTTTTT. It translates to CASSLRTGKLAYTGELFF. The chain recombines TRBV7-8 with TRBJ2-2, with 8 bases lining up with TRBD1. The trim removed 3 bases at V and 3 bases at J, leaving 12 bases unmatched. Germline V gene data show CDR1 as SGHVS and CDR2 as FQNEAQ. This CDR3 region has 18 residues.

The chain employs TRBV2 and TRBJ2-1, with TRBD1 matching over 7 bases. Trimming took 10 bases from V and 5 from J; bases not matched to a gene: 8. CDR3 length: 13 residues. The germline V gene has CDR1 SNHLY and CDR2 FYNNEI. CDR3 in amino acids: CATQGVGDNEQFF. Here the CDR3 DNA reads TGTGCCACCCAGGGGGTTGGGGACAATGAGCAGTTCTTC.

This clonotype was observed many times. The CDR3 protein is CASRFDFGLSSYEQYF. Here the CDR3 DNA reads TGTGCCAGCAGGTTTGACTTCGGTCTCAGCTCCTACGAGCAGTACTTC. The V and J genes are TRBV5-5 and TRBJ2-7, with D hard to call. CDR1 and CDR2 (germline): SGHKS, YYEKEE (reference sequence). V lost 5 bases and J lost 0, with 18 bases in between. This CDR3 is built from 16 residues.

This clonotype was recorded at least ten times. V usage is TRBV9 and J usage is TRBJ2-3; D is perhaps TRBD2 (6 bases). V dropped 4 bases and J dropped 2 bases, with 17 bases sitting between them. The CDR3 extends over 16 amino acids. Germline V gene sequence: CDR1 SGDLS, CDR2 YYNGEE. CDR3: CASSSGLISPTDTQYF. CDR3 nucleotides: TGTGCCAGCAGCTCAGGACTAATTAGCCCCACAGATACGCAGTATTTT.

This clonotype was found many times. The chain links TRBV12-5 to TRBJ2-1, with TRBD2 matching 8 bases. The germline V gene has CDR1 LGHNT and CDR2 FRNRAP. J was trimmed by 6 bases and V by 3 bases; bases with no gene match: 7. The CDR3 spans 15 residues. The CDR3 here is CASGLLGGAVNEQFF. The CDR3 DNA is TGTGCTAGTGGTTTACTCGGGGGGGCTGTCAATGAGCAGTTCTTC.

This clonotype was counted ten times or more. The rearrangement uses TRBV5-1 and TRBJ1-1, with D possibly matching TRBD1 (5 bases). Germline assignment: CDR1 SGHRS and CDR2 YFSETQ. Trimming left V 0 bases short and J 1 base short, with 10 bases between. The CDR3 is 15 amino acids. In DNA, the CDR3 is TGCGCCAGCAGCTTGGAGGGGAGGGGGAACACTGAAGCTTTCTTT. This gives the protein CASSLEGRGNTEAFF.